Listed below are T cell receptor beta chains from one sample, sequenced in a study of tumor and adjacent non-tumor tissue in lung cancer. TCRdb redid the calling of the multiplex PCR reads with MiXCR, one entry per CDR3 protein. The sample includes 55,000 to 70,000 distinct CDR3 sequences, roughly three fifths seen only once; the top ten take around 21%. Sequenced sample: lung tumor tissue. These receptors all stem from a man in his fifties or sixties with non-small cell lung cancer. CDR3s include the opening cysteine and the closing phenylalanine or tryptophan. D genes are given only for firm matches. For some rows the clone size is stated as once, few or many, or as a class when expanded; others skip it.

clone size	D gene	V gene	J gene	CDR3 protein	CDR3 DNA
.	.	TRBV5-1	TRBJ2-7	CASSLEGASSYEQYF	TGCGCCAGCAGCTTGGAAGGGGCGAGCTCCTACGAGCAGTACTTC
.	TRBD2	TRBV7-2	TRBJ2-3	CASRSWPSGADTQYF	TGTGCCAGCAGGTCGTGGCCTAGCGGCGCAGATACGCAGTATTTT
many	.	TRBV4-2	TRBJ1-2	CASSPQTREGPGTYGYTF	TGTGCCAGCAGCCCACAAACGAGGGAAGGACCAGGGACCTATGGCTACACCTTC
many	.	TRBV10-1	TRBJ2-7	CASSEFFRLHRGEQYF	TGCGCCAGCAGTGAGTTCTTCAGGTTACACCGCGGAGAGCAGTACTTC
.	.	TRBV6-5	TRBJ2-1	CACSDYGGSYNEQFF	TGTGCCTGCAGTGACTATGGAGGGTCCTACAATGAGCAGTTCTTC
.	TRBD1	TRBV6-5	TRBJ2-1	CAGSSGQVGSYNELFF	TGTGCCGGCAGTTCGGGACAGGTGGGCTCCTACAATGAGCTGTTCTTC
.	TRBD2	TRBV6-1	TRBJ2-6	CASNPLAVSSGANVLTF	TGTGCCAGCAATCCACTAGCGGTCAGCTCTGGGGCCAACGTCCTGACTTTC
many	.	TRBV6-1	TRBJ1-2	CASSEGTESYGYTF	TGTGCCAGCAGTGAAGGTACGGAGAGTTATGGCTACACCTTC
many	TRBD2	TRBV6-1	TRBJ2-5	CASSWTSGKETQYF	TGTGCCAGCAGCTGGACTAGCGGGAAAGAGACCCAGTACTTC
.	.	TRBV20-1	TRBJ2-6	CSANVVGWANVLTF	TGCAGTGCGAATGTAGTGGGGTGGGCCAACGTCCTGACTTTC
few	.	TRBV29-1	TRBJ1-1	CSARVSGDAEAFF	TGCAGCGCCCGGGTATCGGGGGACGCTGAAGCTTTCTTT
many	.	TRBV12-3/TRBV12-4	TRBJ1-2	CASSFQVGYTF	TGTGCCAGCAGTTTCCAGGTCGGCTACACCTTC
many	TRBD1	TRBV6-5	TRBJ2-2	CATTRGRTGELFF	TGTGCCACAACCAGGGGGCGCACCGGGGAGCTGTTTTTT
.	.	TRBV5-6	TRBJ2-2	CASSLTQNTGELFF	TGTGCCAGCAGCTTAACCCAGAACACCGGGGAGCTGTTTTTT
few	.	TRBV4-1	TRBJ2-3	CASSQARTLLTYTQYF	TGCGCCAGCAGTCAAGCGAGGACCCTACTCACATATACGCAGTATTTT
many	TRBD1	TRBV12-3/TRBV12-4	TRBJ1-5	CASSLAAGGQPQHF	TGTGCCAGCAGTTTAGCGGCAGGGGGACAGCCCCAGCATTTT
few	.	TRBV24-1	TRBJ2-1	CATSDTGTATYNEQFF	TGTGCCACCAGTGATACCGGGACGGCTACCTACAATGAGCAGTTCTTC
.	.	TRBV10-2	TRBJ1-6	CPSALMGYNSPLHF	TGTCCCAGCGCCCTTATGGGCTATAATTCACCCCTCCACTTT
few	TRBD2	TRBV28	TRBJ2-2	CASRRTGLAGVELFF	TGTGCCAGCAGAAGGACTGGACTAGCGGGAGTCGAGCTGTTTTTT
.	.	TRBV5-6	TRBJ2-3	CVRTSKQADTQYF	TGTGTCAGGACTTCGAAGCAAGCAGATACGCAGTATTTT
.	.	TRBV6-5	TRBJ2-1	CASSTIRSFYNEQFF	TGTGCCAGCAGTACGATCAGAAGCTTCTACAATGAGCAGTTCTTC
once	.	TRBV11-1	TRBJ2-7	CPSSLSQGFYEHYF	TGTCCCAGCAGCTTATCGCAAGGATTCTACGAGCACTACTTC
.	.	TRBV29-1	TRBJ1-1	CSVEAHLNTEAFF	TGCAGCGTTGAGGCACACCTCAACACTGAGGCTTTCTTT
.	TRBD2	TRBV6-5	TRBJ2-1	CAYTGLAGEGVKNEQFF	TGTGCCTATACAGGGCTAGCGGGAGAGGGGGTGAAAAATGAGCAGTTCTTC